The 14 T cell receptor beta chains given below trace back to one sample, sequenced in a study of immune evolution from preneoplasia to lung adenocarcinoma. Here immunoSEQ multiplex PCR was the method, and the copy in TCRdb shows in-frame clones only, minus some. The repertoire holds fewer than 50,000 clones, with around 80% as singletons. Sequencing used FFPE invasive lung adenocarcinoma tissue. All receptors come from a person aged 55 to 69 with lung adenocarcinoma.

This rearrangement joins TRBV7-2 to TRBJ1-3, with 7 bases fitting TRBD1. This CDR3 contains 16 residues. CDR1 and CDR2 (germline): SGHTA, FQGNSA. After removal of 2 bases from V and 1 base from J, the junction contained 5 bases not matched to a gene. CDR3 in DNA: TGTGCCAGCAGCTTAACCGTGACAGGGTCTGGAAACACCATATATTTT. Protein product: CASSLTVTGSGNTIYF.

V is TRBV4-2 and J is TRBJ2-3; a weak D match, TRBD1 (6 bases). The CDR3 covers 15 residues. Looked up from germline, CDR1 is LGHNA and CDR2 is YNFKEQ. The V end was cut by 0 bases, the J end by 0 bases, with 7 bases between. CDR3: CASSQERGSTDTQYF. As DNA, the CDR3 is TGTGCCAGCAGCCAAGAGAGGGGGAGCACAGATACGCAGTATTTT.

The V and J genes are TRBV30 and TRBJ2-6; D gene unclear. In germline, CDR1 is GTSNPN, CDR2 SVGIG (reference sequence). The V and J ends lost 7 bases and 0 bases respectively, with 4 bases between them. This CDR3 comprises 12 residues. CDR3 nucleotide sequence: TGTGCCTCCCGCTCTGGGGCCAACGTCCTGACTTTC. This sequence encodes CASRSGANVLTF. Supplemented by reference TRBV30 and TRBJ2-6, the full variable domain reads SQTIHQWPATLVQPVGSPLSLECTVEGTSNPNLYWYRQAAGRGLQLLFYSVGIGQISSEVPQNLSASRPQDRQFILSSKKLLLSDSGFYLCASRSGANVLTFGAGSRLTVL.

The chain recombines TRBV28 with TRBJ2-6; TRBD1 matches 9 bases. The germline CDR1 and CDR2 sequences are MDHEN and SYDVKM. The CDR3 totals 15 residues. V was clipped by 6 bases and J by 2 bases; unmatched bases: 2. The CDR3 bases are TGTGCCAGCAGGCGACAGGGGGCTGGGGCCAACGTCCTGACTTTC. It encodes CASRRQGAGANVLTF.

This clone was picked up one time. The V and J genes are TRBV29-1 and TRBJ2-5, with D possibly being TRBD1 (5 bases). Trimming stripped 7 bases from V and 1 base from J, with 13 bases between. The CDR3 extends over 13 amino acids. Germline V lookup: CDR1 SQVTM, CDR2 ANQGSEA. CDR3 bases: TGCAGCGAGCAAGCAGGGATCCAAGAGACCCAGTACTTC. It specifies CSEQAGIQETQYF. The complete variable domain, with remaining parts taken from reference TRBV29-1 and TRBJ2-5, reads SAVISQKPSRDICQRGTSLTIQCQVDSQVTMMFWYRQQPGQSLTLIATANQGSEATYESGFVIDKFPISRPNLTFSTLTVSNMSPEDSSIYLCSEQAGIQETQYFGPGTRLLVL.

CDR3 protein: CASSLRGFEQYF. The CDR3 nucleotides read TGTGCCAGCAGTTTGCGCGGATTCGAGCAGTACTTC. V and J are TRBV28 and TRBJ2-7, with D unclear. The CDR3 totals 12 residues. Trimming cost V 3 bases and J 6 bases, with 9 bases left between them. Germline-derived CDR1 and CDR2 are MDHEN and SYDVKM.

This clone was seen more than once but under ten times. The rearrangement links TRBV27 to TRBJ1-5, with unresolved D. Trimming left V 6 bases short and J 0 bases short, with 12 bases between. From germline, CDR1 is MNHEY and CDR2 SMNVEV (reference sequence). This CDR3 comprises 15 residues. For the CDR3, the DNA is TGTGCCAGCAGGGTGAGAGGGAATAGCAATCAGCCCCAGCATTTT. Translated, it gives CASRVRGNSNQPQHF.

This clone has only one observation. V gene TRBV28 combines with J gene TRBJ2-7; maybe TRBD2 (6 bases). The ends were cut back, 7 bases at V and 7 bases at J, with 20 bases in the middle. Germline values: CDR1 MDHEN, CDR2 SYDVKM. The CDR3 is 14 amino acids. The chain's CDR3 is CASMGGLGLGEQYF. The CDR3 DNA follows: TGTGCCAGCATGGGGGGTCTAGGTCTCGGGGAGCAGTACTTC.

V is TRBV18 and J is TRBJ2-5; 7 bases match TRBD2. The closer fit of TRBJ2-7 to the DNA end suggests the J call may be wrong. The CDR3 loop spans 14 amino acids. Germline-derived CDR1 and CDR2 are KGHSH and LQKENI. The CDR3 spells CASSPREIPYEQYF. DNA of the CDR3: TGTGCCAGCTCACCGCGGGAGATTCCCTACGAGCAGTACTTC.

CDR3 amino acids: CASSGPFATGELFF. CDR3 DNA: TGTGCCAGCAGTGGCCCGTTTGCCACCGGGGAGCTGTTTTTT. This chain connects TRBV25-1 to TRBJ2-2; D remains unclear. CDR3 length: 14 amino acids. Trimming left V 4 bases short and J 4 bases short, with 10 bases between. CDR1 MGHDK and CDR2 SYGVNS come from the germline V gene.

The chain links TRBV11-2 to TRBJ2-5; a weak D match, TRBD2 (5 bases). Per the germline V gene, CDR1 is SGHAT and CDR2 is FQNNGV. The V end was cut by 3 bases, the J end by 4 bases, with 12 bases between. This CDR3 has 14 amino acids. The CDR3, as DNA: TGTGCCAGCAGCTTTCTTCGGGGAAGAGAGACCCAGTACTTC. It yields the protein CASSFLRGRETQYF.

The chain uses TRBV19 and TRBJ2-3; D may be TRBD1 (5 bases). V was cut by 1 base and J by 5 bases, with 7 bases left in between. The CDR3 extends over 13 amino acids. CDR1 LNHDA and CDR2 SQIVND come from the germline V gene (reference sequence). The DNA for the CDR3 is TGTGCCAGTAGTATAGGAAGGGGAGATACGCAGTATTTT. As protein: CASSIGRGDTQYF.

V gene TRBV6-4 combines with J gene TRBJ2-3; 10 bases line up with TRBD1. Per germline, CDR1 MRHNA and CDR2 SNTAGT. The CDR3 is 15 residues long. The J segment lost 5 bases and the V segment lost 4 bases, leaving 6 bases of the junction unmatched. CDR3 region: CASSARTGGIDTQYF. The CDR3 region has the DNA TGTGCCAGCAGTGCGCGGACAGGGGGAATAGATACGCAGTATTTT.

The rearrangement uses TRBV30 and TRBJ2-7; no clear D. Germline V lookup: CDR1 GTSNPN, CDR2 SVGIG (reference sequence). The V end was cut by 4 bases, the J end by 3 bases, with 16 bases between. The CDR3 is made up of 14 amino acids. The chain's CDR3 is CAWMAFGGVYEQYF. Here the CDR3 DNA reads TGTGCCTGGATGGCCTTTGGCGGAGTCTACGAGCAGTACTTC.